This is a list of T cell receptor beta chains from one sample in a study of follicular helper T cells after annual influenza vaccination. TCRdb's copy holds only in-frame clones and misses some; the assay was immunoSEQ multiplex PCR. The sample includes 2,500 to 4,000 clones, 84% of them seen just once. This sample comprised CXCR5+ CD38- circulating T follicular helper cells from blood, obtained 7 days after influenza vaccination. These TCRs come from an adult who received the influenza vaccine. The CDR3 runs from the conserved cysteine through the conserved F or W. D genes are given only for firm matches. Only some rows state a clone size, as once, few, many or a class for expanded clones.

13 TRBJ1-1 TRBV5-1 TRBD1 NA CASSSGGTAEAFF TGCGCCAGCAGCTCAGGGGGAACAGCCGAAGCTTTCTTT
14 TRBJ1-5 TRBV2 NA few CASSASISNQPQHF TGTGCCAGCAGTGCGAGTATTAGCAATCAGCCCCAGCATTTT
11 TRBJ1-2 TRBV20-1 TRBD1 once CSAKDRERITF TGCAGTGCCAAAGACAGGGAACGGATCACCTTC
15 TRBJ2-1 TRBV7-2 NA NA CASSLVQGGGNEQFF TGTGCCAGCAGCTTAGTACAGGGAGGGGGCAATGAGCAGTTCTTC
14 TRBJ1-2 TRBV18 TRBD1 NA CASSQEDRGRGYTF TGTGCCAGCTCACAAGAGGACAGGGGACGCGGCTACACCTTC
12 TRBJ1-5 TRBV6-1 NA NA CASTGGNQPQHF TGTGCCAGCACAGGAGGCAATCAGCCCCAGCATTTT
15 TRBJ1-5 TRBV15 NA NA CATSRGAGADQPQHF TGTGCCACCAGCAGAGGCGCGGGGGCGGATCAGCCCCAGCATTTT
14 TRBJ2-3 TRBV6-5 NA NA CASSPPGGVSTQYF TGTGCCAGCAGCCCCCCAGGGGGGGTCAGTACGCAGTATTTT
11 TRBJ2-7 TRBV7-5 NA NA CVSDRGHEQYF TGTGTCTCGGACAGGGGGCACGAGCAGTACTTC
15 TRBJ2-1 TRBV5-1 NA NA CASSSGDGSYNEQFF TGCGCCAGCAGCTCAGGGGACGGATCCTACAATGAGCAGTTCTTC
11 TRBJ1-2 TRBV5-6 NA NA CASSEGYGYTF TGTGCCAGCTCCGAAGGCTATGGCTACACCTTC
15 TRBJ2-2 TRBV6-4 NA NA CASSDKLGGTGELFF TGTGCCAGCAGTGACAAACTAGGGGGCACCGGGGAGCTGTTTTTT
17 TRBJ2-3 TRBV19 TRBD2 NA CASSIDLWGLSGGGQYF TGTGCCAGTAGTATAGATCTATGGGGCCTTAGCGGGGGAGGGCAGTATTTT
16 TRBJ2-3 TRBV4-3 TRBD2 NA CASSQSRTRATDTQYF TGCGCCAGCAGCCAATCTAGGACTAGGGCCACAGATACGCAGTATTTT
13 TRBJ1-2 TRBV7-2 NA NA CASSKGQLGGYTF TGTGCCAGCAGCAAGGGACAACTCGGGGGCTACACCTTC
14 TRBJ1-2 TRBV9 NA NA CASSVQGSGYGYTF TGTGCCAGCAGCGTACAGGGTTCGGGCTATGGCTACACCTTC
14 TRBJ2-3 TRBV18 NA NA CASWRNSAEDTQYF TGTGCCAGCTGGCGGAACTCGGCTGAGGATACGCAGTATTTT
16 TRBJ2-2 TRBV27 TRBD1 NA CASSLSGTGYIGELFF TGTGCCAGCAGTTTATCCGGGACAGGGTATATCGGGGAGCTGTTTTTT
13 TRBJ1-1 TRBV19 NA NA CASSFRLGTEAFF TGTGCCAGTAGTTTCAGGTTGGGAACTGAAGCTTTCTTT
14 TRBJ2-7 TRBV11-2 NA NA CASSLRPGLYEQYF TGTGCCAGCAGCCTAAGACCGGGACTGTACGAGCAGTACTTC
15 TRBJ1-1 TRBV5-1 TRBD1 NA CASSLTTGVHTEAFF TGCGCCAGCAGCTTGACTACAGGGGTCCACACTGAAGCTTTCTTT
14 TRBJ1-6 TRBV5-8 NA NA CASSLGQGNPPLHF TGTGCCAGCAGCTTGGGTCAGGGGAACCCACCCCTCCACTTT
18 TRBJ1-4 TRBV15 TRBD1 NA CATSRGQGGFSLSEKLFF TGTGCCACCAGCCGGGGACAGGGGGGTTTTTCCTTAAGTGAAAAACTGTTTTTT
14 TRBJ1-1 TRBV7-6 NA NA CASSAGVRNTEAFF TGTGCCAGCAGCGCAGGAGTAAGGAACACTGAAGCTTTCTTT
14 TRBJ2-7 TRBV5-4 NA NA CASSLGGATYEQYF TGTGCCAGCAGCCTGGGGGGGGCGACCTACGAGCAGTACTTC